Shown below are 18 T cell receptor beta chains from a single sample sequenced in a study of T cells in localized non-small cell lung cancer. Some clones are missing from TCRdb's copy, which holds only in-frame ones; the method was immunoSEQ multiplex PCR. This table has fewer than 20,000 clones, around 87% appearing once. This specimen was peripheral blood mononuclear cells, taken before any cancer treatment. These receptors came from a male donor at least 60 years old with stage II lung adenocarcinoma.

V and J are TRBV11-3 and TRBJ2-2; D perhaps matches TRBD2 (6 bases). The V gene lost 0 bases and the J gene lost 5 bases, with 13 bases spanning the gap. CDR1 and CDR2 (germline): SGHNT, YENEEA. This CDR3 is 16 amino acids long. The chain's CDR3 is CASSLDLVGRTGELFF. DNA for the CDR3: TGTGCCAGCAGCTTAGATCTTGTGGGGAGGACCGGGGAGCTGTTTTTT.

The chain combines TRBV19 with TRBJ1-1; maybe TRBD1 (5 bases). This CDR3 spans 14 amino acids. V was shortened by 7 bases and J by 0 bases, with 12 bases between the two germline ends. Per the germline V gene, CDR1 is LNHDA and CDR2 is SQIVND (reference sequence). In nucleotides, the CDR3 is TGTGCCAGTAAGAGCGGGACGGTGAACACTGAAGCTTTCTTT. Its translation is CASKSGTVNTEAFF.

V and J are TRBV5-6 and TRBJ1-5; D perhaps matches TRBD1 (5 bases). The CDR3 extends over 16 amino acids. The V gene's germline CDR1 is SGHDT and CDR2 YYEEEE. The V gene lost 2 bases and the J gene lost 0 bases, with 12 bases spanning the gap. CDR3 sequence reads: CASSFLGGPSNQPQHF. DNA for the CDR3: TGTGCCAGCAGCTTCCTGGGGGGACCTAGCAATCAGCCCCAGCATTTT.

The chain uses TRBV6-1 and TRBJ2-2; D is perhaps TRBD1 (6 bases). The germline V and J ends were trimmed by 3 bases and 5 bases, with 13 bases remaining between them. Per the germline V gene, CDR1 is MNHNS and CDR2 is SASEGT. This CDR3 comprises 15 residues. Here the CDR3 reads CASSENRGRTGELFF. In nucleotides, the CDR3 is TGTGCCAGCAGTGAGAATAGGGGGAGAACCGGGGAGCTGTTTTTT.

V is TRBV11-2 and J is TRBJ2-2, with D possibly matching TRBD2 (5 bases). Between the trimmed V and J ends, which lost 5 bases and 7 bases, there was a span of 11 bases. The germline CDR1 and CDR2 sequences are SGHAT and FQNNGV. CDR3 size: 13 residues. The DNA for the CDR3 is TGTGCCAGCAGCCTACTAGAAGGCGGGGAGCTGTTTTTT. Translating it yields CASSLLEGGELFF.

In nucleotides, the CDR3 is TGTGCCAGCAGCCGACAGGTCGGGGGTGGGGAAAAACTGTTTTTT. This encodes CASSRQVGGGEKLFF. J is TRBJ1-4 and V is TRBV28; perhaps TRBD1 as D (6 bases). CDR3 size: 15 residues. Trimming removed 6 bases from V and 8 bases from J, with 19 bases in between. Germline assignment: CDR1 MDHEN and CDR2 SYDVKM.

This clone was seen only once. The J gene is TRBJ2-5, the V gene TRBV5-1, with unresolved D. This CDR3 has 14 amino acids. Trimming took 4 bases from V and 1 from J, leaving 11 bases between them. Germline values: CDR1 SGHRS, CDR2 YFSETQ. CDR3 bases: TGCGCCAGCAGCCCCGGCGGCACCCAAGAGACCCAGTACTTC. Translating gives CASSPGGTQETQYF. The full variable domain, in which reference TRBV5-1 and TRBJ2-5 provide the parts outside the CDR3, is KAGVTQTPRYLIKTRGQQVTLSCSPISGHRSVSWYQQTPGQGLQFLFEYFSETQRNKGNFPGRFSGRQFSNSRSEMNVSTLELGDSALYLCASSPGGTQETQYFGPGTRLLVL.

V and J are TRBV5-1 and TRBJ2-7; D not resolved. Germline lookup yields CDR1 SGHRS and CDR2 YFSETQ. The CDR3 contains 15 residues. V lost 4 bases and J lost 6, with 20 bases in between. CDR3: CASSPRVQMESEQYF. In DNA, the CDR3 is TGCGCCAGCAGCCCAAGAGTCCAGATGGAGAGCGAGCAGTACTTC.

The genes are TRBV5-1 and TRBJ2-1; possible D gene TRBD2, 5 bases. CDR3 length: 16 residues. Germline lookup yields CDR1 SGHRS and CDR2 YFSETQ. The germline V and J ends were trimmed by 5 bases and 1 base, with 16 bases remaining between them. As DNA, the CDR3 is TGCGCCAGCAGTACACAGCAAGCGGTTTCCTACAATGAGCAGTTCTTC. It is translated as CASSTQQAVSYNEQFF.

The CDR3 reads CATGGGGLNTEAFF. The CDR3 nucleotides are TGTGCCACCGGGGGGGGCGGTTTGAACACTGAAGCTTTCTTT. The V and J genes are TRBV15 and TRBJ1-1; D possibly corresponds to TRBD1 (6 bases). The CDR3 extends over 14 amino acids. The germline gives CDR1 LNHNV, CDR2 YYDKDF (reference sequence). V was shortened by 8 bases and J by 0 bases, with 13 bases between the two germline ends.

This clone was recorded a few times. This sequence joins TRBV6-5 and TRBJ1-2, with 9 bases lining up with TRBD1. The germline CDR1 and CDR2 sequences are MNHEY and SVGAGI. The J segment lost 3 bases and the V segment lost 4 bases, leaving 6 bases of the junction unmatched. The CDR3 spans 15 residues. The CDR3 protein is CASSSPGQGHYGYTF. CDR3 nucleotide sequence: TGTGCCAGCAGTTCCCCGGGACAGGGTCACTATGGCTACACCTTC.

The rearrangement joins TRBV7-9 to TRBJ2-2; a weak D match, TRBD2 (6 bases). Germline V CDR1 and CDR2: SEHNR, FQNEAQ (reference sequence). Between the trimmed V and J ends, which lost 4 bases and 6 bases, there was a span of 9 bases. CDR3 length equals 13 residues. CDR3 nucleotide sequence: TGTGCCAGCAGCTCCTCGGGGGCCGGGGAGCTGTTTTTT. This gives the protein CASSSSGAGELFF.

V is TRBV5-6 and J is TRBJ2-7, with 10 bases lining up with TRBD2. This CDR3 comprises 14 residues. J lost 2 bases, V lost 2 bases, and 1 base had no gene match. In germline, CDR1 is SGHDT, CDR2 YYEEEE. CDR3: CASSLAGGPYEQYF. The CDR3, as DNA: TGTGCCAGCAGCTTAGCGGGAGGGCCCTACGAGCAGTACTTC.

The chain employs TRBV19 and TRBJ1-2; D may be TRBD1 (6 bases). Trimming left V 8 bases short and J 8 bases short, with 18 bases between. Germline V gene data show CDR1 as LNHDA and CDR2 as SQIVND (reference sequence). This CDR3 region has 13 residues. The CDR3 sequence is CASQSSGARGYTF. CDR3 coding DNA: TGTGCCAGTCAGAGCTCAGGGGCGCGAGGCTACACCTTC.

The chain joins TRBV28 to TRBJ1-1; D is possibly TRBD1 (6 bases). CDR3 length: 15 residues. V was clipped by 6 bases and J by 4 bases, with 18 bases between them. Germline lookup yields CDR1 MDHEN and CDR2 SYDVKM. CDR3 protein: CASRRLQGRGTEAFF. In DNA, the CDR3 is TGTGCCAGCAGACGATTACAGGGACGGGGCACTGAAGCTTTCTTT.

This CDR3 is CASSAPGYNEQFF. CDR3 nucleotides: TGCGCCAGCAGCGCCCCAGGGTACAATGAGCAGTTCTTC. The chain joins TRBV5-1 to TRBJ2-1; perhaps TRBD1 as D (5 bases). V was cut by 4 bases and J by 4 bases, with 9 bases left in between. Germline loops: CDR1 SGHRS, CDR2 YFSETQ. The CDR3 length is 13 residues.

The rearrangement uses TRBV29-1 and TRBJ2-1, with 7 positions matching TRBD2. Per the germline V gene, CDR1 is SQVTM and CDR2 is ANQGSEA. The CDR3 loop spans 15 amino acids. J was trimmed by 4 bases and V by 0 bases; bases with no gene match: 6. Here the CDR3 reads CSVEDQRTSYNEQFF. CDR3 sequence (DNA): TGCAGCGTTGAAGACCAAAGGACTAGTTACAATGAGCAGTTCTTC.

The chain employs TRBV5-4 and TRBJ2-3; TRBD2 agrees at 7 bases. Germline CDR1 is SGHNT and CDR2 is YYREEE (reference sequence). This CDR3 is 15 amino acids long. The V and J ends lost 3 bases and 5 bases, in that order; junction bases with no gene match: 9. This CDR3 reads CASSWGGPGVDTQYF. The CDR3 nucleotides read TGTGCCAGCAGCTGGGGAGGGCCAGGAGTAGATACGCAGTATTTT.